Below are 9 T cell receptor beta chains sequenced from a single sample in a study of blood T cell repertoires in COVID-19. Here immunoSEQ multiplex PCR was the method, and the copy in TCRdb shows in-frame clones only, minus some. The repertoire holds roughly 170,000 clones, roughly 70% seen once, with around 3% in the top ten. The sequencing sample was made of peripheral blood. The receptors here all came from a woman aged 80 or over with acute or convalescent COVID-19.

This chain joins TRBV6-2 or TRBV6-3 and TRBJ2-7; 7 bases fit TRBD1. V lost 5 bases to trimming and J lost 0 bases; unmatched junction nucleotides: 7. Looked up from germline, CDR1 is MNHEY and CDR2 is SVGEGT. CDR3 length equals 15 residues. The CDR3, as DNA: TGTGCCAGCAGTCGCGACAGGGCGACCTCCTACGAGCAGTACTTC. Translating gives CASSRDRATSYEQYF.

The V gene is TRBV19, the J gene TRBJ2-6; a possible D gene is TRBD1 (5 bases). V was clipped by 6 bases and J by 1 base, with 16 bases between them. This CDR3 has 17 residues. Germline CDR1 LNHDA, CDR2 SQIVND (reference sequence). CDR3: CASSLTGVRSGANVLTF. The CDR3 bases are TGTGCCAGTAGCCTAACAGGTGTCAGGTCTGGGGCCAACGTCCTGACTTTC. The entire variable domain, with the rest obtained from reference TRBV19 and TRBJ2-6, is as follows: DGGITQSPKYLFRKEGQNVTLSCEQNLNHDAMYWYRQDPGQGLRLIYYSQIVNDFQKGDIAEGYSVSREKKESFPLTVTSAQKNPTAFYLCASSLTGVRSGANVLTFGAGSRLTVL.

The V gene is TRBV6-5, the J gene TRBJ1-1; TRBD1 matches 7 bases. The CDR3 runs 12 residues. Germline V CDR1 and CDR2: MNHEY, SVGAGI. V lost 7 bases, J lost 6 bases, and 5 bases stayed unmatched. The CDR3 sequence: CASNIGGSEAFF. The CDR3 DNA sequence: TGTGCCAGCAATATAGGGGGCTCTGAAGCTTTCTTT.

The chain is built from TRBV10-2 and TRBJ1-5; D may be TRBD1 (6 bases). V was shortened by 5 bases and J by 2 bases, with 13 bases between the two germline ends. CDR1 WSHSY and CDR2 SAAADI come from the germline V gene. The CDR3 sequence is 15 residues long. CDR3 coding DNA: TGCGCCAGCAGTCCACAGGGTTCCGGCAATCAGCCCCAGCATTTT. This encodes CASSPQGSGNQPQHF.

This clone appeared a few times. V and J are TRBV6-5 and TRBJ1-2; D not certain. Germline V lookup: CDR1 MNHEY, CDR2 SVGAGI. The germline V and J ends were trimmed by 6 bases and 0 bases, with 14 bases remaining between them. This CDR3 spans 15 amino acids. The CDR3 DNA reads TGTGCCAGCAGACGAGAGGAACAACCTAACTATGGCTACACCTTC. Translating it yields CASRREEQPNYGYTF.

V and J are TRBV11-2 and TRBJ2-3; 7 positions match TRBD2. Germline V gene sequence: CDR1 SGHAT, CDR2 FQNNGV. The trim removed 4 bases at V and 5 bases at J, leaving 12 bases unmatched. The CDR3 spans 16 residues. CDR3 nucleotides: TGTGCCAGCAGCTCTTCTCGACTAGCTCTCGGAGATACGCAGTATTTT. It specifies CASSSSRLALGDTQYF.

This chain links TRBV25-1 with TRBJ1-2; D not resolved. The germline gives CDR1 MGHDK, CDR2 SYGVNS. The V end lost 5 bases, the J end lost 1 base, and 8 bases lay between the germline ends. This CDR3 region has 13 residues. CDR3 amino acids: CASSPRNNYGYTF. In nucleotides, the CDR3 is TGTGCCAGCAGTCCCAGGAATAACTATGGCTACACCTTC.

This chain joins TRBV12-3 or TRBV12-4 and TRBJ1-2, with a weak D call TRBD1 (5 bases). The CDR3 spans 13 residues. The V and J ends lost 10 bases and 1 base respectively, with 13 bases between them. CDR3 sequence reads: CAIHRGGNYGYTF. Written as DNA, the CDR3 is TGTGCCATCCACCGGGGGGGTAACTATGGCTACACCTTC.

This clone turned up a few times. The V and J genes are TRBV10-3 and TRBJ1-2; D uncertain. The V gene's germline CDR1 is ENHRY and CDR2 SYGVKD. This CDR3 contains 14 residues. With 0 bases removed from V and 2 bases from J, the gap between germline ends came to 7 bases. CDR3: CAISESTANYGYTF. The CDR3 bases are TGTGCCATCAGTGAGTCTACAGCCAACTATGGCTACACCTTC.